These 29 T cell receptor beta chains were all obtained from the same sample, sequenced in a study of blood T cell repertoires in COVID-19. Profiled with immunoSEQ multiplex PCR; TCRdb holds only in-frame clones, not every one. Of 60,000 to 70,000 clones in the sample, 65% to 85% were seen once. The source material was peripheral blood. Receptors were obtained from a human donor in a cohort sampled during active COVID-19.

This clone appeared a single time. The chain recombines TRBV6-5 with TRBJ2-5; D is perhaps TRBD2 (7 bases). CDR3 length: 15 amino acids. The V and J ends lost 5 bases and 4 bases respectively, with 17 bases between them. Germline V gene data show CDR1 as MNHEY and CDR2 as SVGAGI. In DNA form, the CDR3 reads TGTGCCAGCAGTCCCCGAGGGGGGGCCGGAGAGACCCAGTACTTC. It specifies CASSPRGGAGETQYF.

V gene TRBV30 combines with J gene TRBJ1-2; D possibly corresponds to TRBD1 (5 bases). Germline V lookup: CDR1 GTSNPN, CDR2 SVGIG (reference sequence). Trimming stripped 1 base from V and 1 base from J, with 7 bases between. This CDR3 region has 13 residues. In nucleotides, the CDR3 is TGTGCCTGGAGTGGACAGCTTAACTATGGCTACACCTTC. Protein sequence: CAWSGQLNYGYTF.

V usage is TRBV18 and J usage is TRBJ1-1; D possibly corresponds to TRBD1 (6 bases). The germline gives CDR1 KGHSH, CDR2 LQKENI. The CDR3 totals 15 residues. Trimming shortened V by 0 bases and J by 4 bases, and 12 bases separated the two germline ends. The CDR3 DNA follows: TGTGCCAGCTCACCACCGGGCAGGGGCGGCACTGAAGCTTTCTTT. Protein product: CASSPPGRGGTEAFF.

The rearrangement uses TRBV15 and TRBJ2-5, with 7 bases fitting TRBD1. The CDR3 runs 13 residues. Germline trimming cut 5 bases from V and 3 bases from J; bases unmatched to any gene: 3. Per the germline V gene, CDR1 is LNHNV and CDR2 is YYDKDF (reference sequence). CDR3 loop: CATSGGQEETQYF. CDR3 nucleotide sequence: TGTGCCACCAGCGGAGGACAGGAAGAGACCCAGTACTTC.

This clone occurred once. CDR3: CASSLGTSGGTGTDTQYF. As DNA, the CDR3 is TGTGCCAGCAGCTTAGGGACTAGCGGGGGGACCGGCACAGATACGCAGTATTTT. The chain recombines TRBV7-9 with TRBJ2-3; 14 positions match TRBD2. The germline V gene has CDR1 SEHNR and CDR2 FQNEAQ (reference sequence). The CDR3 runs to 18 residues. V dropped 1 base and J dropped 1; count of bases not matched to a gene: 4. Full variable domain (outside the CDR3, taken from reference TRBV7-9 and TRBJ2-3): DTGVSQNPRHKITKRGQNVTFRCDPISEHNRLYWYRQTLGQGPEFLTYFQNEAQLEKSRLLSDRFSAERPKGSFSTLEIQRTEQGDSAMYLCASSLGTSGGTGTDTQYFGPGTRLTVL.

This rearrangement joins TRBV4-1 to TRBJ2-3; 8 nucleotides agree with TRBD2. The CDR3 consists of 15 residues. The V segment lost 2 bases and the J segment 1 base; nucleotides outside the gene matches: 2. Germline CDR1 reads MGHRA; CDR2 reads YSYEKL. CDR3 nucleotides: TGCGCCAGCAGCCAATTGCGGGGGGGCACAGATACGCAGTATTTT. Protein sequence: CASSQLRGGTDTQYF.

This clone was seen more than once but under ten times. The rearrangement joins TRBV5-8 to TRBJ2-4; D might be TRBD1 (5 bases). V gave up 4 bases and J gave up 3 bases, with 11 bases separating them. In germline, CDR1 is SGHTS, CDR2 YDEGEE. CDR3 length equals 14 residues. Here the CDR3 DNA reads TGTGCCAGCAGCCGCCTAGGGGACAAAAACATTCAGTACTTC. It translates to CASSRLGDKNIQYF.

V is TRBV7-9 and J is TRBJ1-5; D is undetermined. CDR3 length: 14 amino acids. The germline V gene has CDR1 SEHNR and CDR2 FQNEAQ (reference sequence). V shed 5 bases and J shed 5 bases, with 13 bases lying between them. Here the CDR3 reads CASSLIGEDQPQHF. In DNA, the CDR3 is TGTGCCAGCAGCCTAATCGGGGAGGATCAGCCCCAGCATTTT.

This clone was detected only once. V gene TRBV28 combines with J gene TRBJ2-7; D may be TRBD2 (5 bases). V was clipped by 2 bases and J by 4 bases, with 12 bases between them. The CDR3 runs to 14 residues. The germline V gene encodes CDR1 MDHEN and CDR2 SYDVKM. The CDR3 DNA is TGTGCCAGCAGTTTACAGGTCGGCGGGTACGAGCAGTACTTC. Amino acid sequence: CASSLQVGGYEQYF.

The chain has TRBV19 and TRBJ1-5; 7 nucleotides match TRBD1. J lost 0 bases, V lost 5 bases, and 7 bases had no gene match. The CDR3 is 16 residues long. Germline-derived CDR1 and CDR2 are LNHDA and SQIVND (reference sequence). The CDR3 sequence is CASSAWTGHSNQPQHF. The CDR3 DNA reads TGTGCCAGTAGTGCGTGGACAGGACATAGCAATCAGCCCCAGCATTTT.

This clone has just one count. The chain carries TRBV5-4 and TRBJ2-3; 7 nucleotides agree with TRBD1. V trimming: 0 bases; J trimming: 1 base; junction bases outside the gene matches: 5. Germline-derived CDR1 and CDR2 are SGHNT and YYREEE (reference sequence). The length of the CDR3 is 16 residues. In nucleotides, the CDR3 is TGTGCCAGCAGCTTGGGAGGGGGCGCGGGCACAGATACGCAGTATTTT. Translated, it gives CASSLGGGAGTDTQYF. The complete variable domain, with remaining parts taken from reference TRBV5-4 and TRBJ2-3, reads ETGVTQSPTHLIKTRGQQVTLRCSSQSGHNTVSWYQQALGQGPQFIFQYYREEENGRGNFPPRFSGLQFPNYSSELNVNALELDDSALYLCASSLGGGAGTDTQYFGPGTRLTVL.

This chain links TRBV5-5 with TRBJ2-1; 10 bases are a match to TRBD1. The CDR3 contains 16 residues. Germline V CDR1 and CDR2: SGHKS, YYEKEE (reference sequence). Trimming took 3 bases from V and 2 from J; bases not matched to a gene: 5. Here the CDR3 DNA reads TGTGCCAGCAGCTCGGGACAGGGGTTCACCTACAATGAGCAGTTCTTC. Protein: CASSSGQGFTYNEQFF.

V is TRBV11-2 and J is TRBJ2-3; D gene unclear. Trimming pared 1 base from V and 0 bases from J, leaving 8 bases between. Germline CDR1 is SGHAT and CDR2 is FQNNGV. The CDR3 sequence is 15 residues long. In nucleotides, the CDR3 is TGTGCCAGCAGCTTAGGGGCCAGGAGCACAGATACGCAGTATTTT. This sequence encodes CASSLGARSTDTQYF.

The gene calls are TRBV5-4 and TRBJ1-2; D unresolved. V lost 4 bases to trimming and J lost 5 bases, with 21 bases between them. The CDR3 is 16 residues long. Germline loops: CDR1 SGHNT, CDR2 YYREEE (reference sequence). The CDR3 reads CASSPTGGRRVYGYTF. The CDR3 nucleotides are TGTGCCAGCAGCCCCACCGGCGGCCGCAGAGTTTATGGCTACACCTTC.

V gene TRBV28 combines with J gene TRBJ2-1; 9 nucleotides line up with TRBD1. The CDR3 loop spans 16 amino acids. V trimming: 4 bases; J trimming: 9 bases; junction bases outside the gene matches: 13. The V gene's germline CDR1 is MDHEN and CDR2 SYDVKM. DNA of the CDR3: TGTGCCAGCAGTTCGACAGGGGTGGGACAGGGTGGTGAGCAGTTCTTC. Protein product: CASSSTGVGQGGEQFF.

Only one count was recorded for this clone. The chain is built from TRBV5-4 and TRBJ1-3; tentative D call: TRBD1 (5 bases). This CDR3 is 16 amino acids long. V was pared by 3 bases and J by 0 bases, with 13 bases between. The germline CDR1 and CDR2 sequences are SGHNT and YYREEE (reference sequence). This chain's CDR3 is CASSSGQRSSGNTIYF. Here the CDR3 DNA reads TGTGCCAGCAGCTCAGGACAACGAAGCTCTGGAAACACCATATATTTT.

The rearrangement uses TRBV7-9 and TRBJ2-1; 8 nucleotides line up with TRBD2. V lost 5 bases, J lost 15 bases, and 9 bases stayed unmatched. Looked up from germline, CDR1 is SEHNR and CDR2 is FQNEAQ (reference sequence). The length of the CDR3 is 12 residues. The CDR3 loop reads CASSESGGIRFF. The CDR3 DNA reads as TGTGCCAGCAGCGAGAGCGGGGGAATACGGTTCTTC. Full variable domain (missing parts from reference TRBV7-9 and TRBJ2-1): DTGVSQNPRHKITKRGQNVTFRCDPISEHNRLYWYRQTLGQGPEFLTYFQNEAQLEKSRLLSDRFSAERPKGSFSTLEIQRTEQGDSAMYLCASSESGGIRFFGPGTRLTVL.

The chain employs TRBV3-1 (or the pseudogene TRBV3-2) and TRBJ1-2; D remains ambiguous. Germline assignment: CDR1 LGHDT and CDR2 YNNKEL (reference sequence). CDR3 size: 14 residues. Trimming left V 0 bases short and J 8 bases short, with 13 bases between. CDR3 sequence (DNA): TGTGCCAGCAGCCAAGATTGGAGAGGTACAGGCTACACCTTC. It is translated as CASSQDWRGTGYTF.

The chain is built from TRBV7-8 and TRBJ2-7, with 10 bases that match TRBD2. From germline, CDR1 is SGHVS and CDR2 FQNEAQ. Germline trimming cut 5 bases from V and 3 bases from J; bases unmatched to any gene: 10. This CDR3 is 16 amino acids long. The CDR3 loop is CASSPRSGGAGYEQYF. As DNA, the CDR3 is TGTGCCAGCAGCCCGCGGAGCGGGGGGGCAGGCTACGAGCAGTACTTC.

This clone was counted once. The chain carries TRBV11-2 and TRBJ1-6; the match to TRBD1 covers 9 bases. CDR1 is SGHAT and CDR2 is FQNNGV in the germline V gene. The CDR3 consists of 15 residues. V lost 5 bases and J lost 7; bases outside the gene matches: 6. CDR3 coding DNA: TGTGCCAGCAGCCCATGGGACAGGGTGAATTCACCCCTCCACTTT. As protein: CASSPWDRVNSPLHF.

The gene calls are TRBV4-3 and TRBJ2-6; 9 nucleotides line up with TRBD1. The CDR3 length is 20 residues. J gave up 2 bases and V 1 base, and 12 bases lay outside the gene matches. Germline V gives CDR1 LGHNA, CDR2 YSLEER. The CDR3, as DNA: TGCGCCAGCAGCCAAGTCTTGGGGGACAGGGCCCGTGCTGGGGCCAACGTCCTGACTTTC. This translates into CASSQVLGDRARAGANVLTF.

The chain uses TRBV9 and TRBJ2-7; TRBD2 might be the D (6 bases). Germline loops: CDR1 SGDLS, CDR2 YYNGEE. The CDR3 sequence is 15 residues long. Trimming took off 0 bases at V and 2 bases at J, with 12 bases between the two ends. The CDR3 protein is CASSVDAGMTYEQYF. The CDR3 bases are TGTGCCAGCAGCGTAGATGCGGGGATGACCTACGAGCAGTACTTC. The whole variable domain, filled in from reference TRBV9 and TRBJ2-7, reads DSGVTQTPKHLITATGQRVTLRCSPRSGDLSVYWYQQSLDQGLQFLIQYYNGEERAKGNILERFSAQQFPDLHSELNLSSLELGDSALYFCASSVDAGMTYEQYFGPGTRLTVT.

The V gene is TRBV7-2, the J gene TRBJ2-5, with D perhaps TRBD2 (5 bases). The germline V and J ends were trimmed by 1 base and 5 bases, with 8 bases remaining between them. The CDR3 runs 13 residues. Germline V gives CDR1 SGHTA, CDR2 FQGNSA. As DNA, the CDR3 is TGTGCCAGCAGCTTAGTGTGGGAGGAGACCCAGTACTTC. Translating gives CASSLVWEETQYF.

The V and J genes are TRBV7-2 and TRBJ1-1; D possibly corresponds to TRBD1 (5 bases). CDR3 length: 12 residues. Germline V gives CDR1 SGHTA, CDR2 FQGNSA. Trimming pared 6 bases from V and 8 bases from J, leaving 13 bases between. CDR3 sequence (DNA): TGTGCCAGCAGGGATACCAGGGAAGAAGCTTTCTTT. Its protein product is CASRDTREEAFF.

This clone has only one observation. The chain combines TRBV7-9 with TRBJ2-5; 13 bases match TRBD2. V shed 6 bases and J 1 base; nucleotides not matched to a gene: 8. The CDR3 sequence is 17 residues long. Germline assignment: CDR1 SEHNR and CDR2 FQNEAQ (reference sequence). CDR3 loop: CASRPPGLAGFQETQYF. The CDR3 DNA follows: TGTGCCAGCAGGCCCCCGGGACTAGCGGGGTTCCAAGAGACCCAGTACTTC.

The gene calls are TRBV19 and TRBJ1-1, with D unresolved. Germline CDR1 LNHDA, CDR2 SQIVND (reference sequence). The CDR3 has 12 amino acids. V was pared by 7 bases and J by 1 base, with 7 bases between. The CDR3 DNA reads as TGTGCCAGTAAACTCGGGAACACTGAAGCTTTCTTT. Translated, it gives CASKLGNTEAFF.

The chain combines TRBV11-3 with TRBJ2-2, with D perhaps TRBD2 (6 bases). Germline V gene data show CDR1 as SGHNT and CDR2 as YENEEA. With 1 base removed from V and 6 bases from J, the gap between germline ends came to 18 bases. CDR3 size: 17 residues. The CDR3 DNA follows: TGTGCCAGCAGCTTAGGGTCCAGCGGGCTATTGTCCGGGGAGCTGTTTTTT. As protein: CASSLGSSGLLSGELFF.

The rearrangement joins TRBV9 to TRBJ2-3; 9 bases are a match to TRBD2. Germline values: CDR1 SGDLS, CDR2 YYNGEE. There are 16 residues in the CDR3. V was clipped by 3 bases and J by 6 bases; unmatched bases: 11. CDR3: CASSEQAGGGADTQYF. The CDR3 DNA reads TGTGCCAGCAGCGAACAAGCGGGGGGCGGGGCGGATACGCAGTATTTT.

V is TRBV6-5 and J is TRBJ2-7, with D possibly TRBD1 on 6 matching bases. The CDR3 runs 15 residues. Trimming left V 5 bases short and J 3 bases short, with 17 bases between. Germline V gene data show CDR1 as MNHEY and CDR2 as SVGAGI. CDR3 sequence: CASSPRGGPNYEQYF. CDR3 coding DNA: TGTGCCAGCAGTCCCAGGGGCGGACCCAACTACGAGCAGTACTTC.